The clone carrying this TCR beta chain was counted at least ten times. Its antigen is not identified. Making TCR cDNA involved 5'RACE template switching, which added UMIs and a universal primer site. Via MiXCR, TCRdb re-called the 5' RACE reads, giving one row per CDR3 protein. Of some 250,000 distinct CDR3 sequences listed, around 3.5% were seen once; the top ten hold about 19%. This sample is part of a study of T cells after yellow fever vaccination. Points from the study as a whole: Reappearing after the booster were most of the clones from primary vaccination (about 96% CD4, 88% CD8). Contaminants from the bulk population, in the form of abundant clonotypes, could be found in FACS-sorted repertoires. Only a small proportion of the clonotypes turned up in both the CD4 and the CD8 compartments, likely arising from convergent recombination.

The CDR3 extends over 19 amino acids. Germline V gives CDR1 SGHDN, CDR2 FVKESK. V lost 1 base and J lost 0; bases outside the gene matches: 9. The chain employs TRBV14 and TRBJ1-6, with 7 bases aligning to TRBD1. Material: PBMCs, obtained 15 days after the yellow fever booster vaccination. The receptor comes from a man between 18 and 35 years old who received the YFV17D yellow fever vaccine. CDR3 in amino acids: CASSQVRWQGGSYNSPLHF. The CDR3 coding sequence is TGTGCCAGCAGCCAAGTTCGGTGGCAGGGGGGCTCCTATAATTCACCCCTCCACTTT.